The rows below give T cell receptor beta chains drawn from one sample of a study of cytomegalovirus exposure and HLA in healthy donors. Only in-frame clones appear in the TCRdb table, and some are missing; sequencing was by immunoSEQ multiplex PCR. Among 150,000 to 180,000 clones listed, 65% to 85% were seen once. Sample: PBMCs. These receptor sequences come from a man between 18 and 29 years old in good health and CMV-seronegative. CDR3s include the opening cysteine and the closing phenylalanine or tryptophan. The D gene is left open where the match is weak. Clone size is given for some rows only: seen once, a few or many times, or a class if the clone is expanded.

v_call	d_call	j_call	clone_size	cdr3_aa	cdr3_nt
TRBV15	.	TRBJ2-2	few	CATSKYSNTGELFF	TGTGCCACCAGCAAGTACAGTAACACCGGGGAGCTGTTTTTT
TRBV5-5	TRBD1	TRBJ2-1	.	CASSLGTGPYNEQFF	TGTGCCAGCAGCTTGGGGACAGGGCCCTACAATGAGCAGTTCTTC
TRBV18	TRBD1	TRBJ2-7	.	CASSQGPGQGFGQYF	TGTGCCAGCTCACAAGGGCCGGGACAGGGGTTTGGGCAGTACTTC
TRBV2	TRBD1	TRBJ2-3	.	CASMGIREIGQVADTQYF	TGTGCCAGCATGGGGATAAGAGAGATTGGACAGGTTGCAGATACGCAGTATTTT
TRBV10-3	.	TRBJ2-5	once	CAISESKGGAQETQYF	TGTGCCATCAGTGAGTCGAAGGGCGGGGCCCAAGAGACCCAGTACTTC
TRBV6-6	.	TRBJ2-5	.	CASSYAKGQLQETQYF	TGTGCCAGCAGTTACGCGAAGGGACAACTCCAAGAGACCCAGTACTTC
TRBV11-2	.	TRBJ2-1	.	CASSLQRSPYNEQFF	TGTGCCAGCAGCTTACAGCGTTCGCCCTACAATGAGCAGTTCTTC
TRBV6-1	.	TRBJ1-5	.	CASSEQGPNQPQHF	TGTGCCAGCAGTGAACAGGGCCCCAATCAGCCCCAGCATTTT
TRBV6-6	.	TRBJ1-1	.	CASSATLLTEAFF	TGTGCCAGCAGCGCTACTCTGCTAACTGAAGCTTTCTTT
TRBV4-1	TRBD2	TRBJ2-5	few	CASSPRSSGVGETQYF	TGCGCCAGCAGCCCTCGTTCTAGCGGGGTGGGGGAGACCCAGTACTTC
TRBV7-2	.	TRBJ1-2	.	CASSPSARNYGYTF	TGTGCCAGCAGCCCTAGTGCCAGAAACTATGGCTACACCTTC
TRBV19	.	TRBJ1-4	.	CASSMTGHEKLFF	TGTGCCAGTAGTATGACAGGCCATGAAAAACTGTTTTTT
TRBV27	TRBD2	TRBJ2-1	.	CASSLSDGRGTYNEQFF	TGTGCCAGCAGTTTATCGGACGGGCGGGGGACCTACAATGAGCAGTTCTTC
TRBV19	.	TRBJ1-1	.	CASRKRGGTEAFF	TGTGCCAGCCGTAAGAGGGGAGGCACTGAAGCTTTCTTT
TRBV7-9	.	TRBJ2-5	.	CASSSVETQYF	TGTGCCAGCAGCTCCGTGGAGACCCAGTACTTC
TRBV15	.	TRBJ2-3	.	CATSRDAVTGFADTQYF	TGTGCCACCAGCAGAGATGCGGTAACAGGGTTCGCAGATACGCAGTATTTT
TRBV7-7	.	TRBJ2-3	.	CASSLTGDTQYF	TGTGCCAGCAGCTTAACGGGGGATACGCAGTATTTT
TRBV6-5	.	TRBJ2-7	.	CASSSPWRGAYEQYF	TGTGCCAGCAGTTCCCCCTGGCGGGGAGCCTACGAGCAGTACTTC
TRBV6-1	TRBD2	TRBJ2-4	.	CASSERAPSGGASKNIQHF	TGTGCCAGCAGTGAGCGGGCCCCTAGCGGGGGGGCTTCCAAAAACATTCAGCACTTC
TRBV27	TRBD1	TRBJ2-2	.	CASSLYDRGQDGELFF	TGTGCCAGCAGTTTATACGACAGGGGGCAGGACGGGGAGCTGTTTTTT
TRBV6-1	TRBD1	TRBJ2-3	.	CASGGQGFTHF	TGTGCCAGCGGGGGACAGGGCTTCACCCATTTT
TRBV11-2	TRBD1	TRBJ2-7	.	CASSSLETGQRQYF	TGTGCCAGCAGCTCCCTCGAGACAGGGCAACGGCAGTACTTC
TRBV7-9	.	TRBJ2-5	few	CASSLVLGETQYF	TGTGCCAGCAGCTTAGTTCTCGGGGAGACCCAGTACTTC
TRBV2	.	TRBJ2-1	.	CASSETSSYNEQFF	TGTGCCAGCAGCGAGACTAGCTCCTACAATGAGCAGTTCTTC
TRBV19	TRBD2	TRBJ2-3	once	CASKALAGEDTQYF	TGTGCCAGTAAGGCGCTAGCGGGCGAGGATACGCAGTATTTT
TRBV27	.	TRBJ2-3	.	CATQWGSRTDTQYF	TGTGCCACCCAATGGGGCAGTCGCACAGATACGCAGTATTTT
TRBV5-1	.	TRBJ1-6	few	CASSPGVYNSPLHF	TGCGCCAGCAGCCCAGGCGTTTATAATTCACCCCTCCACTTT
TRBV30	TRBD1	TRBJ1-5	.	CAGTTGTEIGDQPQHF	TGTGCCGGTACGACCGGGACAGAGATCGGGGATCAGCCCCAGCATTTT
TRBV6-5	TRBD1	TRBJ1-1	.	CASRQGAMNTEAFF	TGTGCCAGTAGACAGGGGGCAATGAACACTGAAGCTTTCTTT
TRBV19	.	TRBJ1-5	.	CASSIAQENQPQHF	TGTGCCAGTAGTATAGCCCAGGAAAATCAGCCCCAGCATTTT
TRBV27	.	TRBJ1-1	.	CASSLLGRRAEAFF	TGTGCCAGCAGTTTATTGGGCCGGAGGGCTGAAGCTTTCTTT
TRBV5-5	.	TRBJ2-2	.	CASSLVLENTGELFF	TGTGCCAGCAGCTTGGTTTTAGAAAACACCGGGGAGCTGTTTTTT
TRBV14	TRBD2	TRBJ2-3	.	CASSQGLLAGPTDTQYF	TGTGCCAGCAGCCAAGGTCTACTAGCGGGCCCCACAGATACGCAGTATTTT
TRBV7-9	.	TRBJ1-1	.	CASSSLDPPQREAFF	TGTGCCAGCAGCTCACTAGATCCCCCCCAGAGGGAAGCTTTCTTT
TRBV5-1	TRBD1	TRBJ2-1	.	CASSFGTGGWNEQFF	TGCGCCAGCAGCTTTGGGACAGGGGGTTGGAATGAGCAGTTCTTC
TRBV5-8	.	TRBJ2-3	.	CASSQGSLISYTQYF	TGTGCCAGCAGCCAGGGATCTCTTATTAGTTATACGCAGTATTTT
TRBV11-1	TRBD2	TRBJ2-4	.	CASSLAIRGGAKNIQYF	TGTGCCAGCAGCTTAGCGATCCGGGGAGGGGCCAAAAACATTCAGTACTTC
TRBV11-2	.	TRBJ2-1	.	CASSGLAYGDNEQFF	TGTGCCAGCAGCGGTCTAGCGTATGGTGACAATGAGCAGTTCTTC
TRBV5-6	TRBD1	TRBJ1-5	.	CASSSYDRVDQPQHF	TGTGCCAGCAGCTCCTACGACAGGGTTGATCAGCCCCAGCATTTT
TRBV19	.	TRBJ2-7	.	CASSSGFYEQYF	TGTGCCAGTTCAAGTGGTTTCTACGAGCAGTACTTC
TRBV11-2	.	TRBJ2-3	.	CASSLVFSDGTDTQYF	TGTGCCAGCAGCTTAGTTTTTAGCGACGGGACAGATACGCAGTATTTT
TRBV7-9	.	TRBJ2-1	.	CASSFPEDYNEQFF	TGTGCCAGCAGCTTCCCGGAGGACTACAATGAGCAGTTCTTC
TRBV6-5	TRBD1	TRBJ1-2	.	CASRDETGSYGYTF	TGTGCCAGCAGGGACGAGACAGGGAGCTATGGCTACACCTTC
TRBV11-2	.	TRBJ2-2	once	CASSLGPGNTGELFF	TGTGCCAGCAGCTTAGGTCCAGGGAACACCGGGGAGCTGTTTTTT
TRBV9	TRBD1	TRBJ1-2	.	CASKSNTGGRGGYTF	TGTGCCAGCAAATCCAATACAGGGGGCCGGGGTGGCTACACCTTC
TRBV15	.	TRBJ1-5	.	CATSSGHNQPQHF	TGTGCCACCAGCAGCGGACACAATCAGCCCCAGCATTTT
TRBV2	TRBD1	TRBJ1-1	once	CASSEYRGTEAFF	TGTGCCAGTAGTGAATACAGGGGTACTGAAGCTTTCTTT
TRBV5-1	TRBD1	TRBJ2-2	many	CASSLGQGNTGELFF	TGCGCCAGCAGCTTGGGACAGGGGAACACCGGGGAGCTGTTTTTT
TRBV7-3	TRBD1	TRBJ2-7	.	CASSPPDRVSYEQYF	TGTGCCAGCAGCCCTCCGGACAGGGTAAGCTACGAGCAGTACTTC
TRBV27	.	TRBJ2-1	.	CASTRLGSSSYNEQFF	TGTGCCAGCACCAGATTAGGTAGCAGCTCCTACAATGAGCAGTTCTTC
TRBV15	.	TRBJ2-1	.	CATSRDLSRRGNEQFF	TGTGCCACCAGCAGAGATCTCAGCCGCCGGGGCAATGAGCAGTTCTTC
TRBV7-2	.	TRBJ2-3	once	CASSLGGPTDTQYF	TGTGCCAGCAGCTTGGGGGGGCCCACAGATACGCAGTATTTT
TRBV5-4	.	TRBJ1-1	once	CASSSAYFAGDTEAFF	TGTGCCAGCAGCTCCGCTTATTTTGCAGGGGACACTGAAGCTTTCTTT
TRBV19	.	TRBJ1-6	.	CASSLNWANSPLHF	TGCGCCAGTAGTTTAAACTGGGCCAATTCACCCCTCCACTTT
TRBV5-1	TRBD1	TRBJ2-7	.	CASSWQGQGSYEQYF	TGCGCCAGCAGCTGGCAGGGACAGGGGTCCTACGAGCAGTACTTC